The clone carrying this T cell receptor beta chain was detected a few times. The same CDR3 arises from other DNA sequences in this sample as well. V was pared by 5 bases and J by 0 bases, with 5 bases between. Germline CDR1 is SNHLY and CDR2 is FYNNEI. The CDR3 consists of 13 residues. The repertoire was sequenced with immunoSEQ multiplex PCR; TCRdb's copy has only in-frame clones and lacks some. Altogether approximately 230,000 clones are present, about 88% being singletons, with the ten largest covering about 12%. This entry comes from a study of cytomegalovirus exposure and HLA in healthy donors. Input material: PBMCs. The sequence was obtained from a man aged 18 to 30 in good health and CMV-seropositive. This rearrangement joins TRBV2 to TRBJ1-5; D is uncertain. The CDR3 reads CASSTDSNQPQHF. CDR3 DNA sequence: TGTGCCAGCAGTACAGATAGCAATCAGCCCCAGCATTTT.